This TCR beta chain was profiled in a study of beta chain features in type 1 diabetes. This clone has more than one count but fewer than ten. With 4 bases removed from V and 3 bases from J, the gap between germline ends came to 9 bases. The CDR3 is made up of 13 amino acids. Germline V gene lookup returns CDR1 SNHLY and CDR2 FYNNEI. Isolated RNA was reverse transcribed in full, so expressed TCRB transcripts were sequenced. The assay was immunoSEQ multiplex PCR, and TCRdb's table has in-frame clones only and misses some. Of roughly 140,000 clones in the sample, approximately 8.1% were seen once. Source material: central memory CD4+ T cells from blood. The rearrangement links TRBV2 to TRBJ1-1, with a tentative D call TRBD1 (5 bases). This receptor was taken from a man aged 18 to 29 in good health. The CDR3 loop is CASSGWGDTEAFF. The CDR3 nucleotides are TGTGCCAGCAGTGGTTGGGGGGACACTGAAGCTTTCTTT. Looking up the rest from reference TRBV2 and TRBJ1-1 gives the full variable domain: EPEVTQTPSHQVTQMGQEVILRCVPISNHLYFYWYRQILGQKVEFLVSFYNNEISEKSEIFDDQFSVERPDGSNFTLKIRSTKLEDSAMYFCASSGWGDTEAFFGQGTRLTVV.